Sequencing of this T cell receptor beta chain was carried out in a study of T cell changes during pregnancy in multiple sclerosis. Trimming removed 6 bases from V and 0 bases from J; junction bases left unmatched: 4. The V gene's germline CDR1 is ENHRY and CDR2 SYGVKD. The CDR3 contains 16 residues. TCRdb keeps only in-frame clones here, not all; method: immunoSEQ multiplex PCR. The sample has about 41,000 clones, around 92% seen once. This chain uses TRBV10-3 with TRBJ2-7, with 14 bases that match TRBD2. The sequences come from CD8+ T cells from peripheral blood mononuclear cells, collected in the third trimester of pregnancy. The sequence came from a female donor with multiple sclerosis, enrolled in a pregnancy study. This CDR3 reads CAISPGTSGSSYEQYF. The CDR3 DNA sequence: TGTGCCATCAGCCCGGGGACTAGCGGGAGCTCCTACGAGCAGTACTTC.